Shown below are 26 T cell receptor beta chains from a single sample sequenced in a study of early T cells in non-severe SARS-CoV-2 infection. TCRdb reprocessed the 5' RACE reads via MiXCR and lists one record per CDR3 protein. The sample records some 77,000 distinct CDR3 sequences, about 16% being singletons. The sequenced sample consisted of whole blood. All receptors come from an adult who was a healthcare worker with PCR-confirmed SARS-CoV-2 infection or an uninfected control (not recorded which).

This clonotype was detected a few times. The chain recombines TRBV6-5 with TRBJ2-1, with TRBD2 identical over 10 bases. The ends lost 0 bases at V and 7 bases at J; junction bases unmatched: 6. Germline loops: CDR1 MNHEY, CDR2 SVGAGI. The CDR3 totals 16 residues. CDR3: CASSYSSTSGRNEQFF. DNA of the CDR3: TGTGCCAGCAGTTACTCTTCGACTAGCGGGCGTAATGAGCAGTTCTTC.

The genes are TRBV28 and TRBJ1-1, with D uncertain. Germline V lookup: CDR1 MDHEN, CDR2 SYDVKM. This CDR3 has 11 residues. V was trimmed by 8 bases and J by 1 base, leaving 5 bases between them. The CDR3 spells CASHGNTEAFF. The CDR3 nucleotides read TGTGCCAGCCATGGGAACACTGAAGCTTTCTTT.

This clonotype was counted a few times. The V gene is TRBV19, the J gene TRBJ2-7, with D perhaps matching TRBD2 (6 bases). The CDR3 is made up of 14 amino acids. Germline-derived CDR1 and CDR2 are LNHDA and SQIVND (reference sequence). Trimming removed 5 bases from V and 2 bases from J, with 13 bases in between. CDR3 nucleotide sequence: TGTGCCAGTAGTTCCCGACTAGTCACCTACGAGCAGTACTTC. Residues: CASSSRLVTYEQYF.

There are a few counts of this clonotype. The CDR3: CASSRAKSSYEQYF. CDR3 coding DNA: TGTGCCAGCAGCCGAGCGAAGAGCTCCTACGAGCAGTACTTC. The J gene is TRBJ2-7, the V gene TRBV28, with D unclear. Germline V gene lookup returns CDR1 MDHEN and CDR2 SYDVKM. V was pared by 6 bases and J by 0 bases, with 12 bases between. The length of the CDR3 is 14 residues.

This clonotype showed up just a few times. The J gene is TRBJ2-7, the V gene TRBV7-9, with a weak D call TRBD2 (6 bases). The CDR3 sequence is 13 residues long. The V end lost 3 bases, the J end lost 7 bases, and 13 bases lay between the germline ends. The germline V gene encodes CDR1 SEHNR and CDR2 FQNEAQ (reference sequence). The CDR3 protein is CASSLDYAGEQYF. CDR3 sequence (DNA): TGTGCCAGCAGCTTGGATTACGCGGGAGAGCAGTACTTC.

This chain connects TRBV6-2 or TRBV6-3 to TRBJ2-1, with 9 bases matching TRBD2. The germline V gene has CDR1 MNHEY and CDR2 SVGEGT. The V gene end was trimmed by 3 bases and the J gene end by 9 bases; junction bases not matched to a gene: 12. The length of the CDR3 is 16 residues. This CDR3 is CASSYKGAGGGGEQFF. For the CDR3, the DNA is TGTGCCAGCAGTTATAAAGGAGCGGGAGGTGGCGGTGAGCAGTTCTTC.

This sequence joins TRBV19 and TRBJ1-2; no reliable D call. Trimming removed 1 base at V and 6 bases at J, with 12 bases between. Per the germline V gene, CDR1 is LNHDA and CDR2 is SQIVND (reference sequence). The CDR3 sequence is 14 residues long. CDR3 in DNA: TGTGCCAGTAGTATAGGGTCAGCTACCCATGGCTACACCTTC. This codes for CASSIGSATHGYTF. The full variable domain, in which reference TRBV19 and TRBJ1-2 provide the parts outside the CDR3, is DGGITQSPKYLFRKEGQNVTLSCEQNLNHDAMYWYRQDPGQGLRLIYYSQIVNDFQKGDIAEGYSVSREKKESFPLTVTSAQKNPTAFYLCASSIGSATHGYTFGSGTRLTVV.

The chain uses TRBV27 and TRBJ2-7; D not resolved. Germline CDR1 and CDR2: MNHEY and SMNVEV (reference sequence). The CDR3 spans 14 residues. Between the trimmed V and J ends, which lost 6 bases and 2 bases, there was a span of 14 bases. Written as DNA, the CDR3 is TGTGCCAGCAGCATCGGACCGGACCCCTACGAGCAGTACTTC. This sequence encodes CASSIGPDPYEQYF.

Notes on this clonotype: The junction differs from germline at one of its ends, possibly a read error. The gene calls are TRBV14 and TRBJ2-1; tentative D call: TRBD2 (6 bases). The CDR3 is 14 amino acids. Germline V gene lookup returns CDR1 SGHDN and CDR2 FVKESK. The CDR3 is CASSQVGGTSEQLF. The CDR3 coding sequence is TGTGCCAGCAGCCAAGTTGGAGGGACCTCTGAGCAGCTCTTC.

This chain uses TRBV29-1 with TRBJ2-5; TRBD2 might be the D (6 bases). V dropped 4 bases and J dropped 4 bases, with 13 bases sitting between them. Looked up from germline, CDR1 is SQVTM and CDR2 is ANQGSEA. The CDR3 covers 13 residues. The CDR3 bases are TGCAGCGTTGTGATGGGGGGTGGAGAGACCCAGTACTTC. Translating it yields CSVVMGGGETQYF.

V and J are TRBV29-1 and TRBJ2-5, with D possibly matching TRBD1 (6 bases). Germline-derived CDR1 and CDR2 are SQVTM and ANQGSEA. Trimming stripped 5 bases from V and 5 bases from J, with 15 bases between. The CDR3 consists of 13 residues. DNA of the CDR3: TGCAGCGTTTCGAGCCAGGGGCACGAGACCCAGTACTTC. Protein product: CSVSSQGHETQYF.

This clonotype was counted between two and nine times. This chain links TRBV3-1 with TRBJ2-7; TRBD2 is a possible D gene (6 bases). The V gene lost 4 bases and the J gene lost 2 bases, with 15 bases spanning the gap. The germline V gene encodes CDR1 LGHDT and CDR2 YNNKEL (reference sequence). The CDR3 length is 15 residues. The CDR3 DNA sequence: TGTGCCAGCAGCCTATCTGGGGGGACCACCTACGAGCAGTACTTC. This encodes CASSLSGGTTYEQYF.

This clonotype occurred many times. This sequence joins TRBV7-8 and TRBJ2-7; unclear D gene. The CDR3 length is 13 residues. V lost 1 base to trimming and J lost 4 bases, with 8 bases between them. Germline V CDR1 and CDR2: SGHVS, FQNEAQ. CDR3 amino acids: CASSLDWSYEQYF. CDR3 in DNA: TGTGCCAGCAGCTTAGACTGGTCATACGAGCAGTACTTC.

This clonotype was recorded at least ten times. The gene calls are TRBV6-2 or TRBV6-3 and TRBJ2-3; 9 bases map to TRBD2. This CDR3 has 16 residues. V shed 2 bases and J 2 bases; nucleotides not matched to a gene: 5. Germline loops: CDR1 MNHEY, CDR2 SVGEGT. The CDR3: CASSYGASGVTDTQYF. CDR3 in DNA: TGTGCCAGCAGTTACGGGGCTAGCGGGGTCACAGATACGCAGTATTTT.

The V and J genes are TRBV27 and TRBJ2-3, with TRBD2 identical over 8 bases. Germline V gene sequence: CDR1 MNHEY, CDR2 SMNVEV (reference sequence). Trimming at V came to 2 bases and at J to 3 bases, leaving 1 base not matched to a gene. The CDR3 length is 14 residues. The CDR3 sequence is CASSLSGRTDTQYF. The DNA for the CDR3 is TGTGCCAGCAGTTTAAGCGGGAGAACAGATACGCAGTATTTT.

This clonotype was found many times. The V gene is TRBV6-6, the J gene TRBJ1-4; D call uncertain. Trimming took off 2 bases at V and 3 bases at J, with 7 bases between the two ends. The V gene's germline CDR1 is MNHNY and CDR2 SVGAGI (reference sequence). This CDR3 region has 14 residues. Here the CDR3 DNA reads TGTGCCAGCAGTTACGACGAATCTAATGAAAAACTGTTTTTT. It is translated as CASSYDESNEKLFF.

In its sample, this clonotype was seen many times. The gene calls are TRBV6-6 and TRBJ1-2; a possible D gene is TRBD1 (5 bases). CDR1 and CDR2 (germline): MNHNY, SVGAGI (reference sequence). The CDR3 is 13 amino acids. Trimming removed 6 bases at V and 5 bases at J, with 13 bases between. The DNA for the CDR3 is TGTGCCAGCAGCCGGAGGGGTTCTTATGGCTACACCTTC. This gives the protein CASSRRGSYGYTF.

This clonotype was counted only a few times. This chain joins TRBV20-1 and TRBJ1-1; 8 nucleotides align to TRBD1. The CDR3 consists of 14 residues. CDR1 and CDR2 (germline): DFQATT, SNEGSKA (reference sequence). Losses at the gene ends were 2 bases for V and 7 bases for J; bases not matched to a gene: 9. CDR3 amino acids: CSARKTGAGGEAFF. DNA of the CDR3: TGCAGTGCTAGAAAGACAGGGGCGGGAGGTGAAGCTTTCTTT.

This clonotype was recorded a few times. The rearrangement links TRBV18 to TRBJ1-2; D remains unclear. Germline V CDR1 and CDR2: KGHSH, LQKENI. Trimming took off 1 base at V and 6 bases at J, with 18 bases between the two ends. This CDR3 contains 16 residues. The CDR3: CASSPLYRDLIDGYTF. In DNA form, the CDR3 reads TGTGCCAGCTCACCACTTTACAGAGACTTAATCGATGGCTACACCTTC.

The V call is TRBV7-8, the J call TRBJ1-1; TRBD1 aligns across 7 bases. Germline V gives CDR1 SGHVS, CDR2 FQNEAQ. This CDR3 is built from 14 residues. The junction had 9 bases not matched to a gene; V was cut back by 5 bases and J by 6 bases. The CDR3 is CASSPRHRGSEAFF. CDR3 in DNA: TGTGCCAGCAGCCCTCGCCACAGGGGATCTGAAGCTTTCTTT.

This clonotype showed up just a few times. The chain carries TRBV12-3 or TRBV12-4 and TRBJ2-7; 10 bases align to TRBD1. The CDR3 covers 15 residues. V shed 6 bases and J 7 bases; nucleotides not matched to a gene: 12. Here the CDR3 reads CASSLSGTGEWEQYF. CDR3 nucleotide sequence: TGTGCCAGCAGCCTAAGCGGGACAGGGGAATGGGAGCAGTACTTC.

The rearrangement uses TRBV20-1 and TRBJ2-1, with 10 bases matching TRBD2. Looked up from germline, CDR1 is DFQATT and CDR2 is SNEGSKA (reference sequence). There are 17 residues in the CDR3. V lost 5 bases, J lost 4 bases, and 14 bases stayed unmatched. CDR3 amino acids: CSAPGTTSGGAYNEQFF. The CDR3 DNA follows: TGCAGTGCTCCGGGCACTACGAGCGGGGGGGCTTACAATGAGCAGTTCTTC.

This clonotype was seen repeatedly, ten times or more. This chain joins TRBV20-1 and TRBJ2-5; D unclear. Trimming took off 0 bases at V and 9 bases at J, with 8 bases between the two ends. CDR3 length: 11 amino acids. Per germline, CDR1 DFQATT and CDR2 SNEGSKA (reference sequence). The CDR3 DNA reads TGCAGTGCTAGAGATGGGAAGGCCCAGTACTTC. Encoded protein: CSARDGKAQYF.

This clonotype was observed a single time. The V call is TRBV15, the J call TRBJ2-5, with D tentatively TRBD2 (6 bases). The germline gives CDR1 LNHNV, CDR2 YYDKDF (reference sequence). This CDR3 comprises 14 residues. Trimming cost V 1 base and J 1 base, with 7 bases left between them. The CDR3 DNA is TGTGCCACCAGCAGAGGAGCGGGCCAAGAGACCCAGTACTTC. Protein sequence: CATSRGAGQETQYF.

The V gene is TRBV7-6, the J gene TRBJ2-1; 11 nucleotides match TRBD2. The CDR3 has 17 amino acids. The germline V gene encodes CDR1 SGHVS and CDR2 FNYEAQ. The V gene end was trimmed by 5 bases and the J gene end by 8 bases; junction bases not matched to a gene: 14. The CDR3: CASSPTSGRAGGDEQFF. The CDR3 DNA reads as TGTGCCAGCAGCCCAACTAGCGGGAGAGCCGGGGGCGATGAGCAGTTCTTC.

This clonotype was found a few times. V is TRBV20-1 and J is TRBJ2-1, with D tentatively TRBD2 (6 bases). CDR3 size: 15 residues. Germline V gene lookup returns CDR1 DFQATT and CDR2 SNEGSKA (reference sequence). V was clipped by 3 bases and J by 2 bases, with 14 bases between them. The DNA for the CDR3 is TGCAGTGCTAGTGGAGGGGCTAGCCCCTACAATGAGCAGTTCTTC. Protein sequence: CSASGGASPYNEQFF.